This TCR beta chain was recorded in a study of blood T cell repertoires in COVID-19. TCRdb's table, derived via immunoSEQ multiplex PCR, lists solely in-frame clones and lacks some. The sample lists 200,000 to 250,000 clones, around 92% occurring once. Germline CDR1 and CDR2: MDHEN and SYDVKM. This CDR3 is 9 amino acids long. Trimming removed 8 bases at V and 8 bases at J, with 6 bases between. The source material was peripheral blood. This chain uses TRBV28 with TRBJ1-2; D gene uncertain. This TCR was recovered from a man aged 25 to 40 with acute or convalescent COVID-19. The CDR3 region is CASSPGYTF. The CDR3 nucleotides read TGTGCCAGCTCCCCAGGCTACACCTTC.